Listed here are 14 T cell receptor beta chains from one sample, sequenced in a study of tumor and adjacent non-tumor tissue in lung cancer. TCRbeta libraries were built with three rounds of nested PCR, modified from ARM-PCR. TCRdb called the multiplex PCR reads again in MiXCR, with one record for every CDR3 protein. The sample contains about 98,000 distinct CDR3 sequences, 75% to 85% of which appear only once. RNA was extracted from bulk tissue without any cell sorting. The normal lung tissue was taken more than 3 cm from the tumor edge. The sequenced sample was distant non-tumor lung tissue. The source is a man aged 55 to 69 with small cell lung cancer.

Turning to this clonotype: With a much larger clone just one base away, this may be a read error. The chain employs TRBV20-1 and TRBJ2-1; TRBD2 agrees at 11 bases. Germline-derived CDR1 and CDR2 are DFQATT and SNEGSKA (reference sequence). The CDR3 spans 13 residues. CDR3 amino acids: CNAGGLADNEQFF. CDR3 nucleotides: TGCAATGCTGGGGGACTAGCGGACAATGAGCAGTTCTTC.

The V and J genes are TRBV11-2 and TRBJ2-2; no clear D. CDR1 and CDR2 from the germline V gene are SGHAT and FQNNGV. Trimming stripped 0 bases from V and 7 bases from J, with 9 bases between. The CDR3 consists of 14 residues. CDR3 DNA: TGTGCCAGCAGCTTAGAGCTGGAGAGCGGGGAGCTGTTTTTT. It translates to CASSLELESGELFF.

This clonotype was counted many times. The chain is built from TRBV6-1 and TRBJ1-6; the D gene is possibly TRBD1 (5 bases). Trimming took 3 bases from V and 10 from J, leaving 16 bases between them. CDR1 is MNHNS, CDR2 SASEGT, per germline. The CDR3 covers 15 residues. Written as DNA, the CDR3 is TGTGCCAGCAGTGAGATGGGGCAGGGAGGCTCACCCCTCCACTTT. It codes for CASSEMGQGGSPLHF.

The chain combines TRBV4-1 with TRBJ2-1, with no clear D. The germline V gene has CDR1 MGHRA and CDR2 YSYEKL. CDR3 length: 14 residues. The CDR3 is CANSQETSTCEQFF. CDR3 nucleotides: TGCGCAAACAGCCAAGAAACGAGTACCTGTGAGCAGTTCTTC.

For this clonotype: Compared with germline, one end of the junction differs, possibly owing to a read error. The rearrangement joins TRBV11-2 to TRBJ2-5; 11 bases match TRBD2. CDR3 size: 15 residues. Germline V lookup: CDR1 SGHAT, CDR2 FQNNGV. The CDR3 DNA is TGTGCCAGCAGGGGACTAGCGGTAGGCATGGAGATCCAGTACTTC. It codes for CASRGLAVGMEIQYF. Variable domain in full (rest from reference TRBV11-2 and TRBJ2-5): EAGVAQSPRYKIIEKRQSVAFWCNPISGHATLYWYQQILGQGPKLLIQFQNNGVVDDSQLPKDRFSAERLKGVDSTLKIQPAKLEDSAVYLCASRGLAVGMEIQYFGPGTRLLVL.

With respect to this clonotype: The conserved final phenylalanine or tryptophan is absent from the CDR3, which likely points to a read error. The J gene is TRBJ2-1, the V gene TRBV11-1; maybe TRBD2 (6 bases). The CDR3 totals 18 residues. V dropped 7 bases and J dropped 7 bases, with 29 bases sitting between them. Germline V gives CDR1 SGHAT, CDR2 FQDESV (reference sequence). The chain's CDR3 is CASTSESRTNGSGNEQFL. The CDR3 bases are TGTGCCAGCACCTCAGAATCGAGGACTAACGGGAGTGGTAATGAGCAGTTCCTC.

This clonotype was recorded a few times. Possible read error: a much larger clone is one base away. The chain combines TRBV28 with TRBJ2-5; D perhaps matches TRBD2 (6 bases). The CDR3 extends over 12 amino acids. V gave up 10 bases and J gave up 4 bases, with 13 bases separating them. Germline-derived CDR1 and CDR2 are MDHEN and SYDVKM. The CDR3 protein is CAIIGGAETQYF. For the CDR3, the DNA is TGTGCCATCATTGGAGGGGCAGAGACCCAGTACTTC.

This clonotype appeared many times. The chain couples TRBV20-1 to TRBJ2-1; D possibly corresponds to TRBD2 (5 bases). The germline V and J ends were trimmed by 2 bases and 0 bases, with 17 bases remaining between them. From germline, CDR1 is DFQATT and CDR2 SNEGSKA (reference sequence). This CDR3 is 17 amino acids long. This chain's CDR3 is CSARPLKSGISYNEQFF. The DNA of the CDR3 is TGCAGTGCTAGACCCCTAAAATCCGGGATCTCCTACAATGAGCAGTTCTTC.

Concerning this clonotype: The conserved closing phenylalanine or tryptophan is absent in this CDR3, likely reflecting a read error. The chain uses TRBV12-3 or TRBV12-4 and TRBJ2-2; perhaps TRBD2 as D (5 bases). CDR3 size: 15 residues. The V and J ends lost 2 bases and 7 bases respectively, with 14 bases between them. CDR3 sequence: CASSLLSGLSGELFY. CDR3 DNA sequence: TGTGCCAGCAGTTTACTAAGCGGCTTGAGCGGGGAGCTGTTTTAT.

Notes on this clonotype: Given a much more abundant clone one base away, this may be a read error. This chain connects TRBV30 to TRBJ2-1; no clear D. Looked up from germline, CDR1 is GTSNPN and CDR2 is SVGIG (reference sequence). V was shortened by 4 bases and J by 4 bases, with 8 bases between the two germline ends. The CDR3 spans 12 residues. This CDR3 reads CAWTVQYNEQFF. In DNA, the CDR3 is TGTGCCTGGACTGTACAGTACAATGAGCAGTTCTTC.

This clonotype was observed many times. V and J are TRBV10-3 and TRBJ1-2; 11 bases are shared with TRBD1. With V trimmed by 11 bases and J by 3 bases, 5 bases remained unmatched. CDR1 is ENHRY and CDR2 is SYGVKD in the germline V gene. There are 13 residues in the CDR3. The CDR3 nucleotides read TGTGCCGCCCGGGACAGGGGGGACTATGGCTACACCTTC. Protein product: CAARDRGDYGYTF.

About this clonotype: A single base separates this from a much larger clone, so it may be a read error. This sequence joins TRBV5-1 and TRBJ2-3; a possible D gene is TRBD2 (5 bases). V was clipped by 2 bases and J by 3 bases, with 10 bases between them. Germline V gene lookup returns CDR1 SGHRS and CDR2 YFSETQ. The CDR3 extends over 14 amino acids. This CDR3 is CASSFGGWTDTQYF. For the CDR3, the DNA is TGCGCCAGCAGCTTTGGAGGTTGGACAGATACGCAGTATTTT.

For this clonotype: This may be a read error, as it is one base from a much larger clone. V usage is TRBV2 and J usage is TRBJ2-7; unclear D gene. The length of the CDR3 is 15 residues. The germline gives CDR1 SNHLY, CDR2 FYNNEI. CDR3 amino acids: CVSSEGPGSGYEQYF. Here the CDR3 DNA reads TGTGTCAGCAGTGAAGGGCCAGGATCAGGCTACGAGCAGTACTTC.

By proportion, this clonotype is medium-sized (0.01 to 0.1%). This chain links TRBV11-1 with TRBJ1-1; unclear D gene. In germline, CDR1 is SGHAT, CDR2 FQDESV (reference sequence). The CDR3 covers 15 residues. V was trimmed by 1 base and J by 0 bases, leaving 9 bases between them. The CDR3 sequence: CASSLGHRMNTEAFF. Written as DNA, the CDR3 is TGTGCCAGCAGCTTAGGGCACCGCATGAACACTGAAGCTTTCTTT. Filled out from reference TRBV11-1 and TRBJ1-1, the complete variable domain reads EAEVAQSPRYKITEKSQAVAFWCDPISGHATLYWYRQILGQGPELLVQFQDESVVDDSQLPKDRFSAERLKGVDSTLKIQPAELGDSAMYLCASSLGHRMNTEAFFGQGTRLTVV.